This is a list of T cell receptor beta chains from one sample in a study of beta chain features in type 1 diabetes. Sequenced by immunoSEQ multiplex PCR; TCRdb stores in-frame clones only, minus some. This sample has 37,000 or so clones, with around 49% found just once. Sequencing was done on a sample of central memory CD4+ T cells from blood. The receptor set was obtained from a woman aged 18-29 years in good health. The CDR3 runs from the conserved cysteine through the conserved F or W. The order of the fields is V gene, clone size, J gene, D gene, CDR3 DNA, CDR3 protein. D genes are given only for firm matches. Size values are once, few and many counts, or a class for expanded clones, and some rows have none.

TRBV5-6	-	TRBJ2-5	TRBD1	TGTGCCAGCAGCTTGGCTGGGACAGGGGGAGAGACCCAGTACTTC	CASSLAGTGGETQYF
TRBV5-4	-	TRBJ2-2	-	TGTGCCAGCAGCCCCTTGCCCGGGACACTGAACACCGGGGAGCTGTTTTTT	CASSPLPGTLNTGELFF
TRBV28	few	TRBJ1-1	-	TGTGCCAGCAGTTTATTAGGGGGGGTGAGGACTGAAGCTTTCTTT	CASSLLGGVRTEAFF
TRBV28	few	TRBJ2-1	TRBD2	TGTGCCAGCAGTTTATGGGGACTAGCGGCCTACAATGAGCAGTTCTTC	CASSLWGLAAYNEQFF
TRBV12-5	-	TRBJ1-5	TRBD1	TGTGCTAGTGGCCCGGACAGGTCGTCGCCCCAGCATTTT	CASGPDRSSPQHF
TRBV7-2	-	TRBJ2-4	-	TGTGCCAGCAGCTTAAGGCGTAGCGGCCCAGCCAAAAACATTCAGTACTTC	CASSLRRSGPAKNIQYF
TRBV7-7	-	TRBJ2-7	TRBD2	TGTGCTAGCAGCTTGCCCAGCGGGGGGGCCTTCGAGCAGTACTTC	CASSLPSGGAFEQYF
TRBV9	once	TRBJ1-3	-	TGTGCCAGCAGCGTTGGGGGGGCCTCTGGAAACACCATATATTTT	CASSVGGASGNTIYF
TRBV20-1	few	TRBJ2-7	-	TGCAGTGCTAGGTCCCAGAAGGAGCAGTACTTC	CSARSQKEQYF
TRBV27	-	TRBJ2-1	-	TGTGCCAGCAGTTTACCGGGACTCTTTGGTGAGCAGTTCTTC	CASSLPGLFGEQFF
TRBV7-2	-	TRBJ1-1	-	TGTGCCAGCAGCCTATCGACGGGAAAGAACACTGAAGCTTTCTTT	CASSLSTGKNTEAFF
TRBV9	-	TRBJ1-6	-	TGTGCCAGCAGCTCCTCCCCGGGGGGAGGATCACCCCTCCACTTT	CASSSSPGGGSPLHF
TRBV11-2	-	TRBJ2-7	-	TGTGCCAGCAGAAATCTCAGGGATCCCTACGAGCAGTACTTC	CASRNLRDPYEQYF
TRBV5-1	-	TRBJ2-3	TRBD2	TGCGCCAGCAGCGAGAGAACTAGCGGGAGGACAGATACGCAGTATTTT	CASSERTSGRTDTQYF
TRBV18	few	TRBJ2-3	TRBD1	TGTGCCAGCTCACCCGCAGGGGGCAGAGATACGCAGTATTTT	CASSPAGGRDTQYF
TRBV7-2	-	TRBJ1-6	-	TGTGCCAGCAGCTTGGGGGGTAGCTCCTATAATTCACCCCTCCACTTT	CASSLGGSSYNSPLHF
TRBV5-1	-	TRBJ1-1	TRBD1	TGCGCCAGCAGCTTGGCCGCAGGGGGAGGCACTGAAGCTTTCTTT	CASSLAAGGGTEAFF
TRBV5-4	once	TRBJ2-1	TRBD2	TGTGCCAGCAAAACGGCGGGGGGGTCCTACAATGAGCAGTTCTTC	CASKTAGGSYNEQFF
TRBV5-6	few	TRBJ1-3	-	TGTGCCAGCAGCTTGTGGAGGGGCCCTGGAAACACCATATATTTT	CASSLWRGPGNTIYF
TRBV2	-	TRBJ2-1	-	TGTGCCAGCACGACCGGCGGATTTTACAATGAGCAGTTCTTC	CASTTGGFYNEQFF
TRBV5-1	-	TRBJ2-5	TRBD1	TGCGCCAGCAGCTTGGCGAGGACAGGGCGGCAAGAGACCCAGTACTTC	CASSLARTGRQETQYF
TRBV28	few	TRBJ1-6	-	TGTGCCAGCAACGGTCCACCGGGTAATTCACCCCTCCACTTT	CASNGPPGNSPLHF
TRBV6-6	few	TRBJ1-1	TRBD1	TGTGCCAGCAGTTACTCGACAGGGGCCAACACTGAAGCTTTCTTT	CASSYSTGANTEAFF
TRBV25-1	-	TRBJ1-5	-	TGTGCCAGCAGTGAATGGAACAGAAATCAGCCCCAGCATTTT	CASSEWNRNQPQHF
TRBV30	few	TRBJ1-5	-	TGTGCCTGGAGTGTACAGGAGGGCCAGCCCCAGCATTTT	CAWSVQEGQPQHF
TRBV6-5	-	TRBJ1-1	TRBD1	TGTGCCAGCAGTTACGGAACAGGGGGCACTGAAGCTTTCTTT	CASSYGTGGTEAFF
TRBV4-2	-	TRBJ1-1	-	TGTGCCAGCAGCCACGAAGGGGAGAACACTGAAGCTTTCTTT	CASSHEGENTEAFF
TRBV5-6	-	TRBJ2-7	-	TGTGCCAGCAGCCTGGGAGCGGGCTACGAGCAGTACTTC	CASSLGAGYEQYF
TRBV2	few	TRBJ1-5	TRBD1	TGTGCCAGCAGCGCAATAACAGGGGGACGGAGCAATCAGCCCCAGCATTTT	CASSAITGGRSNQPQHF
TRBV10-2	-	TRBJ1-2	-	TGCGCCAGCAGTGATGTTTCTCGAGGCTATGGCTACACCTTC	CASSDVSRGYGYTF
TRBV7-9	-	TRBJ2-3	-	TGTGCCAGCAGCTTTACTACCACAGATACGCAGTATTTT	CASSFTTTDTQYF
TRBV27	-	TRBJ2-2	-	TGTGCCAGCAGTTTAAGGGCGGGGAGGACCGGGGAGCTGTTTTTT	CASSLRAGRTGELFF
TRBV15	-	TRBJ2-3	TRBD2	TGTGCCACCAGCAGAAAACTAGCGGAGCGCACAGATACGCAGTATTTT	CATSRKLAERTDTQYF
TRBV6-5	few	TRBJ1-5	-	TGTGCCAGCAGTTACGACGGGGGCAATCAGCCCCAGCATTTT	CASSYDGGNQPQHF
TRBV11-2	-	TRBJ1-2	-	TGTGCCAGCAGCTTAGATGAAGGGGTCGGCTATGGCTACACCTTC	CASSLDEGVGYGYTF
TRBV30	-	TRBJ1-5	-	TGTGCCTGGAGTGTATTGACAGACGATCAGCCCCAGCATTTT	CAWSVLTDDQPQHF
TRBV6-6	few	TRBJ2-3	-	TGTGCCAGCGGCCTCGGAGCAAACACAGATACGCAGTATTTT	CASGLGANTDTQYF
TRBV7-8	-	TRBJ2-7	TRBD1	TGTGCCAGCGCTCGACCGGGGGGACAGGGTACCTACGAGCAGTACTTC	CASARPGGQGTYEQYF
TRBV6-5	-	TRBJ2-7	-	TGTGCCAGCAGTTCGACTACGTTCTACGAGCAGTACTTC	CASSSTTFYEQYF
TRBV5-4	-	TRBJ2-1	-	TGTGCCAGCAGCATGGGCCGGGATGAGCAGTTCTTC	CASSMGRDEQFF
TRBV5-1	few	TRBJ2-3	TRBD2	TGCGCCAGCAGCTTCGGACTAGCGGGAGCGGATACGCAGTATTTT	CASSFGLAGADTQYF
TRBV28	-	TRBJ2-7	-	TGTGCCAGCACCCTATGGGTAGGGGGATCCCCCTACGAGCAGTACTTC	CASTLWVGGSPYEQYF
TRBV29-1	few	TRBJ1-2	TRBD1	TGCAGCGCTGGGACAGGGGGGATTTTAAGTCATGGCTACACCTTC	CSAGTGGILSHGYTF
TRBV30	-	TRBJ1-1	TRBD1	TGTGCCTGGGCTGGGGCAGGGGGCATGAACACTGAAGCTTTCTTT	CAWAGAGGMNTEAFF
TRBV4-1	-	TRBJ2-2	-	TGCGCCAGCAGCCAAGCGGGGGCGAACACCGGGGAGCTGTTTTTT	CASSQAGANTGELFF
TRBV27	-	TRBJ2-3	TRBD2	TGTGCCAGCAGTTTGGGGGGGACTAGCACAGATACGCAGTATTTT	CASSLGGTSTDTQYF
TRBV5-1	-	TRBJ2-3	-	TGCGCCAGCGTACGTAGTTCGGGGGTCACAGATACGCAGTATTTT	CASVRSSGVTDTQYF